This record looks at one T cell receptor beta chain sequence and its context. Its antigen is as yet unknown. The CDR3 is made up of 12 amino acids. Deletions cut 6 bases from V and 8 bases from J, with 13 bases between. This sample is part of a study of vaccination effects on CD4 cells after COVID-19. Study-wide results and caveats: There was marked clonal contraction among infection- and vaccine-induced clones late after vaccination. The study enrolled few convalescent patients and sampled no early post-infection timepoints.

TCRdb keeps only in-frame clones here, not all; method: immunoSEQ multiplex PCR. This sample has about 40,000 clones, with around 73% found just once. Cells that had been cultured for approximately eleven days were the source of isolated CD4+ T cells. The cohort was immunized with two doses of either the BNT162b2 or mRNA-1273 vaccine. Prior SARS-CoV-2 infection was absent in the vaccine recipients, as shown by negative nucleocapsid antibodies. Half the medium was swapped for IL-2 medium on days 3 and 7. Sequenced here: CD4+ T cells from PBMCs cultured without peptide, sampled after COVID-19 vaccination. This receptor was identified in a human donor who received a COVID-19 vaccine. This chain joins TRBV12-3 or TRBV12-4 and TRBJ1-2; D perhaps matches TRBD1 (6 bases). The CDR3 DNA reads TGTGCCAGCAGGGAGGGACATGGAGGCTACACCTTC. Translation gives CASREGHGGYTF.